This T cell receptor beta chain stems from a study of T cells after yellow fever vaccination. Broader study findings: Repertoires obtained by FACS sorting could include abundant clonotypes that entered as contaminants from the bulk population. Some clonotypes, a small share, were shared between CD4 and CD8 compartments. A faster peak, day 5 versus 15, was reached by the weaker secondary response. Reappearance after the booster was seen for most primary-vaccination clones, at 95% to 98% CD4 and more than 80% CD8.

Only a few counts were recorded for this clonotype. Its antigen remains unknown. Each CDR3 protein gets one entry after TCRdb re-called the 5' RACE reads with MiXCR. The top ten hold roughly 18% of the sample, which has more than 350,000 distinct CDR3 sequences, 11% seen once. This clonotype originated in a man aged 18 to 29 who received the YFV17D yellow fever vaccine. The material sequenced was PBMCs, taken on the day of the first yellow fever vaccination.

CDR3 in DNA: TGTGCCAGCAGCGTGGGACTAGCGGGGGTCCCGAGGTCCTACAATGAGCAGTTCTTC. Amino acid sequence: CASSVGLAGVPRSYNEQFF. The rearrangement links TRBV11-1 to TRBJ2-1, with 14 bases fitting TRBD2. This CDR3 has 19 amino acids. Germline-derived CDR1 and CDR2 are SGHAT and FQDESV (reference sequence). With 5 bases clipped from V and 1 base from J, the junction kept 10 bases outside the gene matches.